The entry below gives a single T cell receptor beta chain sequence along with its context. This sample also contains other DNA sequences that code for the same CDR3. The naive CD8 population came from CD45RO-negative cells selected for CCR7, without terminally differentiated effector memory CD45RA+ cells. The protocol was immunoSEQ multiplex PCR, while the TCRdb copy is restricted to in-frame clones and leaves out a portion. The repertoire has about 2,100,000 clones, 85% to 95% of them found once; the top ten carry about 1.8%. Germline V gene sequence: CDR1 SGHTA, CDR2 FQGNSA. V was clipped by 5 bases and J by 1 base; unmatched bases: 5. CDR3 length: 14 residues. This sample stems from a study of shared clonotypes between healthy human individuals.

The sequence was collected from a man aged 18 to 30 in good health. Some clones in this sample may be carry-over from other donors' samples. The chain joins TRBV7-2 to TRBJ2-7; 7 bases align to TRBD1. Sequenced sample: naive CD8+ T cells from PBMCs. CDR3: CASSTRQGSYEQYF. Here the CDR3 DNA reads TGTGCCAGCAGCACACGACAGGGTTCCTACGAGCAGTACTTC. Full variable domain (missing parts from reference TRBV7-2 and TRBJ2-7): GAGVSQSPSNKVTEKGKDVELRCDPISGHTALYWYRQSLGQGLEFLIYFQGNSAPDKSGLPSDRFSAERTGGSVSTLTIQRTQQEDSAVYLCASSTRQGSYEQYFGPGTRLTVT.